These 8 T cell receptor beta chains share one sample of origin, sequenced in a study of PD-1 blockade in classical Hodgkin lymphoma. Each patient's relapse followed autologous stem cell transplantation, and brentuximab vedotin exposure varied. Assay used: immunoSEQ multiplex PCR; TCRdb lists only in-frame clones, some missing. Of roughly 140,000 clones in the sample, just under 80% were seen once. This sample comprised peripheral blood mononuclear cells (PBMCs), obtained before the second cycle of nivolumab. These receptors were collected from a human donor with classical Hodgkin lymphoma.

This chain links TRBV5-1 with TRBJ1-6; 8 nucleotides agree with TRBD1. Germline V gene sequence: CDR1 SGHRS, CDR2 YFSETQ. The CDR3 has 14 residues. With 4 bases clipped from V and 9 bases from J, the junction kept 6 bases outside the gene matches. The CDR3: CASSLGQGTSPLHF. In nucleotides, the CDR3 is TGCGCCAGCAGCCTTGGACAGGGAACTTCACCCCTCCACTTT. Using reference TRBV5-1 and TRBJ1-6 for the parts outside the CDR3, the full variable domain is KAGVTQTPRYLIKTRGQQVTLSCSPISGHRSVSWYQQTPGQGLQFLFEYFSETQRNKGNFPGRFSGRQFSNSRSEMNVSTLELGDSALYLCASSLGQGTSPLHFGNGTRLTVT.

The V gene is TRBV27, the J gene TRBJ1-6; TRBD1 agrees at 8 bases. Germline V gene sequence: CDR1 MNHEY, CDR2 SMNVEV (reference sequence). The CDR3 length is 16 residues. The ends lost 5 bases at V and 8 bases at J; junction bases unmatched: 11. Here the CDR3 reads CASSRTSDRVYSPLHF. The DNA for the CDR3 is TGTGCCAGCAGTCGTACCTCGGACAGGGTTTATTCACCCCTCCACTTT.

The V call is TRBV7-3, the J call TRBJ1-1; TRBD1 might be the D (5 bases). The V gene's germline CDR1 is SGHTA and CDR2 FQGTGA. The CDR3 has 15 residues. V lost 2 bases and J 4 bases, leaving 14 bases between the germline ends. Here the CDR3 DNA reads TGTGCCAGCAGCTTAGGGGCCACGAGGGGCACTGAAGCTTTCTTT. It is translated as CASSLGATRGTEAFF.

This chain uses TRBV4-2 with TRBJ1-5; D is unresolved. V lost 5 bases and J lost 0, with 5 bases in between. The CDR3 spans 13 residues. Germline CDR1 LGHNA, CDR2 YNFKEQ. CDR3 nucleotide sequence: TGTGCCAGCAGCTTTGATAGCAATCAGCCCCAGCATTTT. This gives the protein CASSFDSNQPQHF.

CDR3 protein: CASSPGLASSTDTQYF. CDR3 sequence (DNA): TGCGCCAGCAGTCCGGGACTAGCCTCTAGCACAGATACGCAGTATTTT. The chain links TRBV5-1 to TRBJ2-3, with 9 nucleotides matching TRBD2. This CDR3 contains 16 residues. CDR1 and CDR2 from the germline V gene are SGHRS and YFSETQ. The trim removed 5 bases at V and 0 bases at J, leaving 7 bases unmatched.

This clone showed up just once. The chain links TRBV4-1 to TRBJ2-7; D gene unclear. The V gene lost 1 base and the J gene lost 6 bases, with 10 bases spanning the gap. The CDR3 consists of 13 residues. Germline V gene data show CDR1 as MGHRA and CDR2 as YSYEKL. The chain's CDR3 is CASSQAVTTEQYF. The CDR3 DNA follows: TGCGCCAGCAGCCAAGCGGTTACGACCGAGCAGTACTTC.

V is TRBV5-5 and J is TRBJ2-3; D may correspond to TRBD1 or TRBD2 (5 bases each). From germline, CDR1 is SGHKS and CDR2 YYEKEE (reference sequence). CDR3 size: 14 residues. The V end was cut by 4 bases, the J end by 1 base, with 10 bases between. The CDR3 loop reads CASSTQGRTDTQYF. CDR3 DNA sequence: TGTGCCAGCAGCACTCAGGGACGCACAGATACGCAGTATTTT.

CDR3: CASRSTSGVDEQYF. The CDR3 DNA follows: TGTGCCAGCAGATCGACCTCAGGGGTCGACGAGCAGTACTTC. The chain combines TRBV6-5 with TRBJ2-7; tentative D call: TRBD1 (6 bases). The germline V gene encodes CDR1 MNHEY and CDR2 SVGAGI. CDR3 length equals 14 residues. Trimming took 6 bases from V and 5 from J, leaving 17 bases between them.